Sequencing of this T cell receptor (beta chain) was carried out in a study of blood T cell repertoires in COVID-19 (dated by TCRdb to about 2020). Regarding the research as a whole: Samples from collaborators originated in the United States, Italy and Spain and spanned both the acute and convalescent phases of COVID-19. The material from the prospective study consisted of cDNA or gDNA derived from T cells, B-cell-depleted T cells, or PBMCs. Deeply sampled blood TCRbeta repertoires from subjects exposed to, actively infected with, or recovered from COVID-19 were included in the dataset. The repertoires were made available in a free public database intended to serve as a resource for research on the immune response to SARS-CoV-2. Samples were obtained from the ongoing ImmuneRACE study (first 160 participants) and from over a thousand subjects provided by 6 global collaborators. The sample metadata nearly always contained a de-identified subject ID, COVID-19 status, age in years and sex. HLA class I and class II types, where available, came from metadata supplied by the sample provider rather than from assay-based typing.

The CDR3 goes from the cysteine to the phenylalanine over 17 residues. CDR3 DNA only is kept here, 51 bases in frame from base 1. CDR1 SGDLS and CDR2 YYNGEE were looked up in the germline V gene. Trimming leaves V shorter by 0 bases and J shorter by 1 base, with the junction holding 5 bases beyond the gene matches. The immunoSEQ Assay, a bias-controlled multiplex PCR, was used to amplify TCRbeta CDR3 regions from genomic DNA. The paper's processing steps were these. Within the assay, amplification of reference gene primers was used to estimate how many nucleated cells each sample contained. Sequence reads were collapsed and filtered to measure the absolute abundance of every unique TCRbeta CDR3 rearrangement. For each sample, productive Simpson clonality was calculated as the square root of Simpson's diversity index across productive rearrangements. Here the immuneACCESS table is served through TCRdb, limited to in-frame sequences with V and J called. Missing clones are a known gap in these copies; in checked studies unresolved V genes cover under half, and the rest lacks a known reason. V, J and clone size were drawn from that table, and D and trimming were deduced from the DNA. This sample gives a few hundred thousand clones in total; over 80% of them show up just once. The top ten clonotypes cover approximately 5% of the sample.

Results and caveats for the whole study, not just this receptor: How much clinical and demographic metadata was included differed by source and by participant, and the metadata was provided uncurated.

To note about this clone: It lacks a known antigen. The input lacks base qualities; no much larger clone sits a single base away.

In the prospective study, participants were roughly 18 to 100 years old, resided in fewer than 25 geographic areas of the United States, and were enrolled through a virtual design. To assign participants to cohorts, the prospective study relied on clinical history that participants themselves reported in a screening survey and a study questionnaire. ImmuneRACE Cohort 3 recovered participants were defined by two consecutive negative NP/OP PCR tests, healthcare professional clearance, or symptom resolution. Each participant in the prospective study had whole blood, serum and a nasopharyngeal or oropharyngeal swab collected by mobile phlebotomists. Additional blood draws and questionnaires over an approximately two-month period could optionally be provided by prospective study participants. Before DNA extraction, blood samples from the prospective study were shipped at room temperature or frozen.

The chain is assembled from TRBV9 and TRBJ2-3; TRBD2 fits 10 bases in the junction. The sample was PBMCs or T cells enriched from blood (not recorded which). The clonotype originates from a woman in her fifties or sixties who had recovered from COVID-19. The nucleotide sequence reads as follows: TGTGCCAGCAGCGTAGCTGCTAGCGGGAGTGGCACAGATACGCAGTATTTT. It is translated as CASSVAASGSGTDTQYF.